The 13 T cell receptor beta chains below were found in one sample sequenced in a study of blood T cell repertoires in COVID-19 (dated by TCRdb to between 2020 and 2021). The library was produced with the immunoSEQ multiplex PCR assay. In its TCRdb copy, this immuneACCESS table keeps in-frame sequences only and misses some clones. Where compared with another copy, unresolved V genes explain less than half of these, and the others have no known cause. Here the sample has approximately 120,000 clones; about 80% occur a single time. Jointly, the top ten make up about 6.6% of the sample. Sequencing was carried out using peripheral blood. The source of these receptors is a woman in her forties or fifties with acute or convalescent COVID-19.

The chain uses TRBV11-3 and TRBJ2-3; possibly TRBD2 for D (5 bases). There are 12 residues in the CDR3. Trimming pared 1 base from V and 6 bases from J, leaving 5 bases between. Germline CDR1 and CDR2: SGHNT and YENEEA. CDR3 DNA sequence: TGTGCCAGCAGCTTAGGCGGGGATACGCAGTATTTT. Amino acid sequence: CASSLGGDTQYF.

V and J are TRBV7-9 and TRBJ1-4; no clear D. Germline-derived CDR1 and CDR2 are SEHNR and FQNEAQ (reference sequence). V was trimmed by 5 bases and J by 4 bases, leaving 11 bases between them. This CDR3 region has 14 residues. This chain's CDR3 is CASSRELFNEKLFF. In DNA, the CDR3 is TGTGCCAGCAGCCGGGAGCTGTTTAATGAAAAACTGTTTTTT.

The CDR3 loop is CASSDGARTGREKLFF. The CDR3 bases are TGTGCCAGCAGTGATGGGGCACGGACAGGGCGCGAAAAACTGTTTTTT. The chain is built from TRBV25-1 and TRBJ1-4, with 8 bases identical to TRBD1. The CDR3 covers 16 residues. Looked up from germline, CDR1 is MGHDK and CDR2 is SYGVNS. The trim removed 3 bases at V and 8 bases at J, leaving 11 bases unmatched.

The rearrangement uses TRBV2 and TRBJ1-3, with D perhaps matching TRBD1 (6 bases). V was cut by 8 bases and J by 0 bases, with 14 bases left in between. The germline V gene encodes CDR1 SNHLY and CDR2 FYNNEI. The CDR3 runs 15 residues. The CDR3 DNA reads TGTGCCAGCCGAAAGGACAGACTCTCTGGAAACACCATATATTTT. Amino acid sequence: CASRKDRLSGNTIYF.

The genes are TRBV6-6 and TRBJ1-2; the D gene is possibly TRBD1 (5 bases). The ends were cut back, 4 bases at V and 8 bases at J, with 8 bases in the middle. This CDR3 spans 11 amino acids. CDR1 MNHNY and CDR2 SVGAGI come from the germline V gene (reference sequence). CDR3 in amino acids: CASSSAGGYTF. The CDR3 DNA reads as TGTGCCAGCAGTTCAGCAGGGGGCTACACCTTC.

In its sample, this clone was seen once. This chain connects TRBV27 to TRBJ2-7; D is possibly TRBD1 (6 bases). This CDR3 contains 12 residues. Trimming removed 10 bases from V and 4 bases from J, with 14 bases in between. Germline V gene sequence: CDR1 MNHEY, CDR2 SMNVEV (reference sequence). CDR3 region: CATSDSRYEQYF. The CDR3 DNA follows: TGTGCCACCTCGGACAGTCGATACGAGCAGTACTTC.

The rearrangement joins TRBV6-2 or TRBV6-3 to TRBJ2-3; TRBD2 is a possible D gene (6 bases). CDR3 length: 15 residues. Germline assignment: CDR1 MNHEY and CDR2 SVGEGT. V lost 2 bases and J lost 1, with 10 bases in between. This CDR3 reads CASSYRGGGTDTQYF. CDR3 in DNA: TGTGCCAGCAGTTACCGGGGCGGGGGCACAGATACGCAGTATTTT.

The rearrangement joins TRBV3-1 (or the pseudogene TRBV3-2) to TRBJ1-3; D unresolved. V was clipped by 7 bases and J by 0 bases, with 13 bases between them. Germline V lookup: CDR1 LGHDT, CDR2 YNNKEL (reference sequence). The CDR3 has 15 amino acids. CDR3 in amino acids: CASTQTQASGNTIYF. CDR3 nucleotide sequence: TGTGCCAGCACCCAGACCCAGGCCTCTGGAAACACCATATATTTT.

The J gene is TRBJ1-2, the V gene TRBV2, with 10 nucleotides matching TRBD1. V shed 7 bases and J 8 bases; nucleotides not matched to a gene: 13. The CDR3 has 15 residues. The germline CDR1 and CDR2 sequences are SNHLY and FYNNEI. DNA of the CDR3: TGTGCCAGCACCTCCGGGACAGGGGAAAGGGGCGGCTACACCTTC. It specifies CASTSGTGERGGYTF.

This sequence joins TRBV28 and TRBJ1-2; D is perhaps TRBD1 (6 bases). Trimming removed 3 bases from V and 2 bases from J, with 16 bases in between. The germline V gene has CDR1 MDHEN and CDR2 SYDVKM. There are 16 residues in the CDR3. In DNA form, the CDR3 reads TGTGCCAGCAGTTTCCAACCGGGACAAACAAACTATGGCTACACCTTC. Protein product: CASSFQPGQTNYGYTF.

This clone has just a few counts. The chain has TRBV28 and TRBJ1-1; D is perhaps TRBD1 (5 bases). Germline V gene sequence: CDR1 MDHEN, CDR2 SYDVKM. V was pared by 1 base and J by 0 bases, with 15 bases between. The CDR3 is 17 residues long. The chain's CDR3 is CASSLLGGRAMNTEAFF. The CDR3 bases are TGTGCCAGCAGTTTATTGGGCGGCAGGGCCATGAACACTGAAGCTTTCTTT.

The gene calls are TRBV7-2 and TRBJ2-3; the D gene is possibly TRBD1 (5 bases). The CDR3 is 14 residues long. V dropped 1 base and J dropped 5 bases, with 10 bases sitting between them. From germline, CDR1 is SGHTA and CDR2 FQGNSA. CDR3 DNA: TGTGCCAGCAGCTTAGTCAACAGGAGAGATACGCAGTATTTT. Translating gives CASSLVNRRDTQYF.

CDR3 region: CASSSNSGVRLAGGADTQYF. CDR3 bases: TGTGCCAGCAGCTCCAATTCAGGGGTTCGACTAGCGGGAGGCGCAGATACGCAGTATTTT. The chain joins TRBV9 to TRBJ2-3, with 13 bases that match TRBD2. Germline assignment: CDR1 SGDLS and CDR2 YYNGEE. The CDR3 spans 20 residues. V trimming: 4 bases; J trimming: 4 bases; junction bases outside the gene matches: 18.